This T cell receptor (beta chain) was captured by sequencing in a study of cytomegalovirus exposure and HLA in healthy donors. Study conclusions and caveats: Using the classifier, cytomegalovirus status was reportedly diagnosed with high specificity and sensitivity. TCR sequences were mostly rare, though some public TCRs occurred in many donors. Reportedly, a later analysis found an Asian-associated ancestry cluster had fewer N-insertions than the roughly 630-donor mean.

V was trimmed by 6 bases and J by 5 bases, leaving 10 bases between them. This CDR3 has 13 residues. CDR1 SNHLY and CDR2 FYNNEI come from the germline V gene. PCR amplification relied on 60 Vbeta primers (plus 13 Jbeta primers). Some clones are missing from TCRdb's copy, which holds only in-frame ones; the method was immunoSEQ multiplex PCR. The table includes over 85,000 clones, approximately 83% detected once. This clone was recorded a few times. Its antigen is not identified. Sequencing input: PBMCs. The chain employs TRBV2 and TRBJ1-4; D is undetermined. This sequence was found in a man in his forties or fifties in good health and CMV-seronegative. The DNA of the CDR3 is TGTGCCAGCAGCGTCCCAGCGAATGAAAAACTGTTTTTT. Protein product: CASSVPANEKLFF.